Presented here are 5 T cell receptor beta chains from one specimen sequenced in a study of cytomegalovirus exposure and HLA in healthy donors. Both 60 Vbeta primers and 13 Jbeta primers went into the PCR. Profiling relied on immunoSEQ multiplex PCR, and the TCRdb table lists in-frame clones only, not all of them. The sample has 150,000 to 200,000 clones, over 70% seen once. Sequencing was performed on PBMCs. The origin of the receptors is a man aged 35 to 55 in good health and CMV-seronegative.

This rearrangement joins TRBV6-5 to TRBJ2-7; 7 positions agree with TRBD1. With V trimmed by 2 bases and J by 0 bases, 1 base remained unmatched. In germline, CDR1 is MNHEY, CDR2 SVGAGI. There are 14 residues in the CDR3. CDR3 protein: CASSYGQVSYEQYF. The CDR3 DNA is TGTGCCAGCAGTTACGGACAGGTCTCCTACGAGCAGTACTTC.

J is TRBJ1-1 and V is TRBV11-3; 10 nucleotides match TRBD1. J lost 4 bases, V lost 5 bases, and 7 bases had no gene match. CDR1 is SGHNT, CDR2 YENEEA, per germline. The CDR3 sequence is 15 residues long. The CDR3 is CASSPRQGAGTEAFF. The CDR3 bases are TGTGCCAGCAGCCCTCGACAGGGGGCGGGCACTGAAGCTTTCTTT.

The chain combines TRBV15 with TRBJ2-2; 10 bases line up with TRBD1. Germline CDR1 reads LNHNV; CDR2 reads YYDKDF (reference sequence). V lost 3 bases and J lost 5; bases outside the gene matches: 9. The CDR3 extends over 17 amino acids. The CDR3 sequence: CATSRAGTGVGTGELFF. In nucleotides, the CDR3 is TGTGCCACCAGCAGGGCCGGGACAGGGGTCGGGACCGGGGAGCTGTTTTTT.

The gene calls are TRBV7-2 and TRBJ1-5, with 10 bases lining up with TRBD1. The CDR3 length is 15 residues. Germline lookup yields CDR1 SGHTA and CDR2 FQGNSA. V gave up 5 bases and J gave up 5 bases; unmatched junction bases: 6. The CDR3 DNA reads TGTGCCAGCAGCCCGGACAGGGGGAGGGATCAGCCCCAGCATTTT. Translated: CASSPDRGRDQPQHF.

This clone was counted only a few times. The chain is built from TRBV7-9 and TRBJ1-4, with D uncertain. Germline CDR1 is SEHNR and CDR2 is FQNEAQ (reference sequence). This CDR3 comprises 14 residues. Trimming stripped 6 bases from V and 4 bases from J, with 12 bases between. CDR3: CASREGRGNEKLFF. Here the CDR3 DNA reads TGTGCCAGCAGGGAGGGTCGGGGTAATGAAAAACTGTTTTTT.